This TCR beta chain was retrieved from a study of T cells after yellow fever vaccination. This clonotype was recorded at least ten times. V was pared by 11 bases and J by 4 bases, with 12 bases between. CDR1 and CDR2 (germline): MDHEN, SYDVKM. The CDR3 is 11 residues long. TCRdb reanalysed the 5' RACE reads using MiXCR and keeps one entry per CDR3 protein. There are about 310,000 distinct CDR3 sequences in the sample; approximately 3.8% occur only once, and around 22% lies in the top ten. The V call is TRBV28, the J call TRBJ2-7, with D perhaps matching TRBD1 or TRBD2 (5 bases each). The clonotype originates from a man aged 18 to 29 who received the YFV17D yellow fever vaccine. Sequenced material: PBMCs, taken on the day of the yellow fever booster vaccination. CDR3 residues: CASRGGYEQYV. CDR3 in DNA: TGTGCCTCTAGGGGCGGGTACGAGCAGTACGTC.